The clone carrying this T cell receptor beta chain was detected only a few times. Its target is not known. CDR3 length: 12 residues. Germline-derived CDR1 and CDR2 are GTSNPN and SVGIG (reference sequence). V shed 0 bases and J shed 3 bases, with 6 bases lying between them. These data are taken from a study of T-cell reconstitution after alpha-beta-depleted transplantation in children. Regarding the study as a whole: Most T-cell counts and diversity one year after the transplant came from T cells that were newly produced. Elevated TCRbeta diversity at day 60 was traced, in some patients, to surviving recipient T cells and thymic progenitors.

The TCRbeta library incorporated unique molecular identifiers. MiXCR, run by TCRdb on the PCR reads, gives a single entry per CDR3 protein. Found here are about 830,000 distinct CDR3 sequences, about 16% of them singletons; the top ten hold roughly 4.8%. Here the sequenced sample was PBMCs, mostly from graft donor cells, taken 360 days after TCRalphabeta/CD19-depleted stem cell transplant. The TCR comes from a male patient younger than 18 who had a stem cell transplant for acute lymphoblastic leukemia, so the T cells may come from the graft donor. This rearrangement joins TRBV30 to TRBJ2-7; D uncertain. In DNA form, the CDR3 reads TGTGCCTGGAGTGTGCGGAGCTACGAGCAGTACTTC. As protein: CAWSVRSYEQYF.